The sequence of this TCR beta chain was determined in a study of blood T cell repertoires in COVID-19. Some clones are missing from TCRdb's copy, which holds only in-frame ones; the method was immunoSEQ multiplex PCR. Altogether 85,000 to 120,000 clones are present, around 86% being singletons, with the ten largest covering 2.5% to 3.5%. Trimming removed 5 bases from V and 2 bases from J; junction bases left unmatched: 8. The CDR3 is 16 residues long. Germline CDR1 SGHVS, CDR2 FQNEAQ. The sequencing sample was made of peripheral blood. The chain is built from TRBV7-8 and TRBJ1-4, with TRBD1 matching 7 bases. This TCR came from a man between 45 and 60 years old with active or convalescent COVID-19. CDR3 nucleotides: TGTGCCAGCAGCCCCAACCGGGACAGCACTAATGAAAAACTGTTTTTT. It is translated as CASSPNRDSTNEKLFF.